This T cell receptor beta chain stems from a study of blood T cell repertoires in COVID-19. Study context: The United States, Italy and Spain supplied acute and convalescent COVID-19 samples.

Individuals aged about 18 to 90 years were recruited from approximately 22 US areas. In the study's own analysis: Estimated nucleated cell counts came from reference gene primer amplification. TCRdb's copy holds only in-frame clones and misses some; the assay was immunoSEQ multiplex PCR. D and trimming come from the DNA, and the V and J calls and clone size come from that table. The sample carries some 270,000 clones, approximately 90% recorded once. V lost 3 bases and J 5 bases, leaving 14 bases between the germline ends. The V gene's germline CDR1 is SGHRS and CDR2 YFSETQ. The length of the CDR3 is 14 residues.

The sequencing input was PBMCs or T cells enriched from blood (not recorded which). This clonotype was sampled from a man aged 35-49 years who had been exposed to COVID-19. V is TRBV5-1 and J is TRBJ1-2; D is perhaps TRBD1 (6 bases). The CDR3 bases are TGCGCCAGCAGCTCATTAATTACAGGGTATGGCTACACCTTC. This sequence encodes CASSSLITGYGYTF.